This passage covers 10 T cell receptor beta chains from one sample sequenced in a study of neoadjuvant anti-PD-1 for oral cavity cancer. Generated by immunoSEQ multiplex PCR, the TCRdb table keeps only in-frame clones and is missing some. This table has tens of thousands of clones, approximately 82% appearing once. The sequences come from PBMCs, collected before nivolumab (anti-PD-1) treatment. The source of these receptors is a person aged 35-79 years with oral cavity squamous cell carcinoma.

This clone was recorded only once. This sequence joins TRBV27 and TRBJ1-1; D gene unclear. The CDR3 has 13 residues. CDR1 and CDR2 (germline): MNHEY, SMNVEV (reference sequence). The germline V and J ends were trimmed by 3 bases and 4 bases, with 9 bases remaining between them. The CDR3 DNA reads as TGTGCCAGCAGTTTTGCCCTGGGCACTGAAGCTTTCTTT. This codes for CASSFALGTEAFF.

V usage is TRBV29-1 and J usage is TRBJ2-2; perhaps TRBD1 as D (5 bases). In germline, CDR1 is SQVTM, CDR2 ANQGSEA. The V end lost 3 bases, the J end lost 3 bases, and 8 bases lay between the germline ends. This CDR3 contains 13 residues. This chain's CDR3 is CSVEGPDTGELFF. Written as DNA, the CDR3 is TGCAGCGTTGAGGGGCCCGACACCGGGGAGCTGTTTTTT.

V usage is TRBV18 and J usage is TRBJ2-7; perhaps TRBD2 as D (6 bases). The CDR3 is 16 amino acids. V dropped 2 bases and J dropped 5 bases, with 19 bases sitting between them. Germline loops: CDR1 KGHSH, CDR2 LQKENI. For the CDR3, the DNA is TGTGCCAGCTCACCAAGTTTTGTCCTAGCGAACAACGAGCAGTACTTC. Encoded protein: CASSPSFVLANNEQYF. Filled out from reference TRBV18 and TRBJ2-7, the complete variable domain reads NAGVMQNPRHLVRRRGQEARLRCSPMKGHSHVYWYRQLPEEGLKFMVYLQKENIIDESGMPKERFSAEFPKEGPSILRIQQVVRGDSAAYFCASSPSFVLANNEQYFGPGTRLTVT.

This chain's CDR3 is CASSGYNEQFF. CDR3 DNA sequence: TGTGCCAGCAGTGGATACAATGAGCAGTTCTTC. The chain employs TRBV2 and TRBJ2-1; D uncertain. The ends were cut back, 4 bases at V and 4 bases at J, with 2 bases in the middle. Germline lookup yields CDR1 SNHLY and CDR2 FYNNEI. The CDR3 runs to 11 residues. Combining the CDR3 with reference TRBV2 and TRBJ2-1 gives the whole variable domain EPEVTQTPSHQVTQMGQEVILRCVPISNHLYFYWYRQILGQKVEFLVSFYNNEISEKSEIFDDQFSVERPDGSNFTLKIRSTKLEDSAMYFCASSGYNEQFFGPGTRLTVL.

The rearrangement uses TRBV10-3 and TRBJ2-1; tentative D call: TRBD2 (5 bases). The germline V gene has CDR1 ENHRY and CDR2 SYGVKD. This CDR3 is 14 amino acids long. With 3 bases removed from V and 10 bases from J, the gap between germline ends came to 16 bases. CDR3 in amino acids: CAISEGGPRGEQFF. In DNA form, the CDR3 reads TGTGCCATCAGTGAAGGTGGCCCCCGAGGGGAGCAGTTCTTC.

The V and J genes are TRBV6-5 and TRBJ2-3, with 10 bases aligning to TRBD1. In germline, CDR1 is MNHEY, CDR2 SVGAGI. This CDR3 has 15 amino acids. Unmatched junction bases numbered 7, after V lost 6 bases and J lost 4 bases. This chain's CDR3 is CASSYRQGAADTQYF. The CDR3 DNA reads as TGTGCCAGCAGCTACCGACAGGGGGCCGCAGATACGCAGTATTTT.

The genes are TRBV7-7 and TRBJ2-2; possible D gene TRBD2, 5 bases. This CDR3 spans 13 amino acids. Germline V gene sequence: CDR1 SSHAT, CDR2 FNYEAQ (reference sequence). V was pared by 5 bases and J by 8 bases, with 12 bases between. The CDR3, as DNA: TGTGCCAGCAGCCCGGACTCGGTGGGGGAGCTGTTTTTT. As protein: CASSPDSVGELFF.

The chain recombines TRBV27 with TRBJ1-2; 7 positions match TRBD1. J gave up 4 bases and V 3 bases, and 8 bases lay outside the gene matches. This CDR3 region has 15 residues. Germline CDR1 and CDR2: MNHEY and SMNVEV (reference sequence). In DNA form, the CDR3 reads TGTGCCAGCAGTTTCCTCATGCGGGACAGCTATGGCTACACCTTC. It translates to CASSFLMRDSYGYTF.

This clone appeared once. The chain carries TRBV11-3 and TRBJ2-1; D uncertain. The CDR3 is 13 amino acids. Trimming took off 3 bases at V and 10 bases at J, with 13 bases between the two ends. Germline V lookup: CDR1 SGHNT, CDR2 YENEEA. The CDR3 DNA follows: TGTGCCAGCAGCTTCGCCTGGCCCGGAGAGCAGTTCTTC. This encodes CASSFAWPGEQFF.

The V and J genes are TRBV5-1 and TRBJ2-2; D is possibly TRBD2 (6 bases). Trimming took 4 bases from V and 7 from J, leaving 17 bases between them. This CDR3 is built from 15 residues. The germline V gene has CDR1 SGHRS and CDR2 YFSETQ. For the CDR3, the DNA is TGCGCCAGCAGCCGTAACCCGGGGGTAGGCGGGGAGCTGTTTTTT. Translated, it gives CASSRNPGVGGELFF.